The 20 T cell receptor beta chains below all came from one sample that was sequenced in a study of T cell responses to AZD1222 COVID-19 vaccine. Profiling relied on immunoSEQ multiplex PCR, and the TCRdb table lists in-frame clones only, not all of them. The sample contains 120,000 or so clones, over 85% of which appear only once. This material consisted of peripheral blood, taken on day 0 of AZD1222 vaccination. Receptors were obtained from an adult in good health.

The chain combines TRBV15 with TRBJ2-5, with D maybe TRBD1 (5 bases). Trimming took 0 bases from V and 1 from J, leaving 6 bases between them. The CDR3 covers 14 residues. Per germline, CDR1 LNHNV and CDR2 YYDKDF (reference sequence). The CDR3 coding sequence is TGTGCCACCAGCAGAGAACAGGCCCAAGAGACCCAGTACTTC. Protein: CATSREQAQETQYF.

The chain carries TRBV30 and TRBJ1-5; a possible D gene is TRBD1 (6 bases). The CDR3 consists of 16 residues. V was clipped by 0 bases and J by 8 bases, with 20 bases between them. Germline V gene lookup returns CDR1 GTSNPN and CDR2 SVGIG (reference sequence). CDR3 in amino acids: CAWSVGGRQGLKPQHF. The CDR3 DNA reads TGTGCCTGGAGTGTAGGGGGAAGGCAGGGGTTGAAGCCCCAGCATTTT.

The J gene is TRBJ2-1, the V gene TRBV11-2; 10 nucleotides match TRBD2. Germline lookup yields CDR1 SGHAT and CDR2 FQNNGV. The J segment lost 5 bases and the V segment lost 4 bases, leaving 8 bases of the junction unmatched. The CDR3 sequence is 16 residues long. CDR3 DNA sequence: TGTGCCAGCAGCTCCGGCGGGACTAGCGAACACAATGAGCAGTTCTTC. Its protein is CASSSGGTSEHNEQFF.

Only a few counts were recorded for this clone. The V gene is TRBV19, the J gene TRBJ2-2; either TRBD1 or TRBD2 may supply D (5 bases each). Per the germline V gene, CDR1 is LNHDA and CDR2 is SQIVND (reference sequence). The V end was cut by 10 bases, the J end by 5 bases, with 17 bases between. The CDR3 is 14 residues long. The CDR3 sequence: CATNRRDGTGELFF. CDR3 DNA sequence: TGTGCCACCAACCGTCGGGACGGGACCGGGGAGCTGTTTTTT.

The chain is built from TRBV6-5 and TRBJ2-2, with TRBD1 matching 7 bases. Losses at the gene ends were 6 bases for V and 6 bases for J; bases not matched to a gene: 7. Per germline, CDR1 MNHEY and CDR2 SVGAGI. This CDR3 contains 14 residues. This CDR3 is CASRVGQAAGELFF. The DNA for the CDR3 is TGTGCCAGCAGAGTCGGACAGGCGGCCGGGGAGCTGTTTTTT.

The CDR3 nucleotides read TGTGCCAGCAGCACGTACTACGAGCAGTACTTC. It encodes CASSTYYEQYF. V is TRBV3-1 (or the pseudogene TRBV3-2) and J is TRBJ2-7; no reliable D call. CDR3 length: 11 residues. The V end was cut by 5 bases, the J end by 3 bases, with 5 bases between. Germline V gives CDR1 LGHDT, CDR2 YNNKEL (reference sequence).

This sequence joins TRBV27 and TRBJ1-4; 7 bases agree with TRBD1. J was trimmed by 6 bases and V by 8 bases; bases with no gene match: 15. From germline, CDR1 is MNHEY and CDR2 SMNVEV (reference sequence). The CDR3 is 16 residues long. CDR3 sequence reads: CASHPGTRGAYEKLFF. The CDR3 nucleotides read TGTGCCAGCCACCCGGGTACCAGGGGGGCTTATGAAAAACTGTTTTTT.

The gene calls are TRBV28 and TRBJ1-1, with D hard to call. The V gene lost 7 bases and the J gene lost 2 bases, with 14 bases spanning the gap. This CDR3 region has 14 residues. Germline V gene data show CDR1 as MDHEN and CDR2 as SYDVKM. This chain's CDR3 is CASILTPGNTEAFF. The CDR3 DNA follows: TGTGCCAGCATCCTTACCCCGGGCAACACTGAAGCTTTCTTT.

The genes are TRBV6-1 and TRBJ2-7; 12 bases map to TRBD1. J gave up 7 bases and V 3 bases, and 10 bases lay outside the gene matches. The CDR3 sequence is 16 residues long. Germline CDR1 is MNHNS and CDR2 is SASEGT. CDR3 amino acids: CASSDPPGQGAQEQYF. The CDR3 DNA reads TGTGCCAGCAGTGACCCACCGGGACAGGGGGCGCAAGAGCAGTACTTC.

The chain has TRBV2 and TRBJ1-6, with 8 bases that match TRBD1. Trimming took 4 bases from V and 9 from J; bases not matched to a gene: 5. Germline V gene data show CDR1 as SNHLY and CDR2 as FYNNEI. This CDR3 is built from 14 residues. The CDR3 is CASSASDRASPLHF. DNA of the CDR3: TGTGCCAGCAGTGCTTCGGACAGGGCTTCACCCCTCCACTTT. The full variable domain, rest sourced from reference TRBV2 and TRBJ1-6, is EPEVTQTPSHQVTQMGQEVILRCVPISNHLYFYWYRQILGQKVEFLVSFYNNEISEKSEIFDDQFSVERPDGSNFTLKIRSTKLEDSAMYFCASSASDRASPLHFGNGTRLTVT.

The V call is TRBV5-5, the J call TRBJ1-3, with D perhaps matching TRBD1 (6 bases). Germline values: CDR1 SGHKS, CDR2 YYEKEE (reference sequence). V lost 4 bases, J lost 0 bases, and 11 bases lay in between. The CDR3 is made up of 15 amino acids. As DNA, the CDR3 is TGTGCCAGCAGCCCGGGACACAGCTCTGGAAACACCATATATTTT. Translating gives CASSPGHSSGNTIYF.

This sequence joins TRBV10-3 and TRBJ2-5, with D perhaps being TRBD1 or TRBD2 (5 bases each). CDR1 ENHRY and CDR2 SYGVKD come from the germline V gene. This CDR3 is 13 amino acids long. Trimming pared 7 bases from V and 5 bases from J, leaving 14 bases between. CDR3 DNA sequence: TGTGCCATCATTGGGGGAGAGGATGAGACCCAGTACTTC. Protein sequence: CAIIGGEDETQYF.

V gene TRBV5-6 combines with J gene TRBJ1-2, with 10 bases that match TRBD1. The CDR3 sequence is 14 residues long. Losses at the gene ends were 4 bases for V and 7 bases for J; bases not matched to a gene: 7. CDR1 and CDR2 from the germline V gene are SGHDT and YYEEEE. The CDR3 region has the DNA TGTGCCAGCAGCATCGGACAGGGGGTGGGTGGCTACACCTTC. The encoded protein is CASSIGQGVGGYTF.

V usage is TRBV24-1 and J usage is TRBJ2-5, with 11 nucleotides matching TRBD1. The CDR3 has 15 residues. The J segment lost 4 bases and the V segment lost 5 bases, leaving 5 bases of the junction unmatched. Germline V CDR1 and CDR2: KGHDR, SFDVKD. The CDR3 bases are TGTGCCACCAGTGCGGGGGACAGGGGGAGAGAGACCCAGTACTTC. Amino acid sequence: CATSAGDRGRETQYF.

The CDR3 reads CASSLGTRNTEAFF. CDR3 in DNA: TGTGCCAGCAGCTTAGGGACGCGGAACACTGAAGCTTTCTTT. The rearrangement uses TRBV7-2 and TRBJ1-1; D is unclear. The CDR3 has 14 residues. Germline CDR1 SGHTA, CDR2 FQGNSA. V lost 1 base to trimming and J lost 1 base, with 7 bases between them.

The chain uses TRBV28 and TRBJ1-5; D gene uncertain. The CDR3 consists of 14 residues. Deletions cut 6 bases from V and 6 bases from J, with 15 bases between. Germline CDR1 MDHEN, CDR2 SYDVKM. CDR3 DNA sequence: TGTGCCAGCAGGACGACCCCTTCGGGTCAGCCCCAGCATTTT. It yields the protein CASRTTPSGQPQHF. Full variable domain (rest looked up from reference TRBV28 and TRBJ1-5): DVKVTQSSRYLVKRTGEKVFLECVQDMDHENMFWYRQDPGLGLRLIYFSYDVKMKEKGDIPEGYSVSREKKERFSLILESASTNQTSMYLCASRTTPSGQPQHFGDGTRLSIL.

In nucleotides, the CDR3 is TGCGCCAGCAGCTCGAGACAGGGACTAGCCAAAAACATTCAGTACTTC. Residues: CASSSRQGLAKNIQYF. The rearrangement links TRBV5-1 to TRBJ2-4, with a possible D match to TRBD1 (7 bases). The V gene lost 3 bases and the J gene lost 0 bases, with 13 bases spanning the gap. The length of the CDR3 is 16 residues. CDR1 is SGHRS and CDR2 is YFSETQ in the germline V gene.

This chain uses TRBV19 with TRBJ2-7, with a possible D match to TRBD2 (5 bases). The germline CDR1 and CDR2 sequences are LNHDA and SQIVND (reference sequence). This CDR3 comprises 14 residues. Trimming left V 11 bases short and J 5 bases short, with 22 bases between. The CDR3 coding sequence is TGTGCCGCCAACTCGGGAAGCCCCCTCGACGAGCAGTACTTC. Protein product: CAANSGSPLDEQYF.

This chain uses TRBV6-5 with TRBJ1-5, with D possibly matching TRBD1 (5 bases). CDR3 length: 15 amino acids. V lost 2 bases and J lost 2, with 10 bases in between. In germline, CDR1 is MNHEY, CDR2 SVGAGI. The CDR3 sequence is CASSYDSTGNQPQHF. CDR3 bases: TGTGCCAGCAGTTACGACAGTACGGGCAATCAGCCCCAGCATTTT.

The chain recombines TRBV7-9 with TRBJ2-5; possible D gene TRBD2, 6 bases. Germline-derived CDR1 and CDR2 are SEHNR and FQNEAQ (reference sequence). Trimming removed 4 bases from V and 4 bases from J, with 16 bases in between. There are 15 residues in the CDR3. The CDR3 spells CASSSGVGGGETQYF. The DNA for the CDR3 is TGTGCCAGCAGCTCAGGCGTCGGGGGAGGAGAGACCCAGTACTTC.